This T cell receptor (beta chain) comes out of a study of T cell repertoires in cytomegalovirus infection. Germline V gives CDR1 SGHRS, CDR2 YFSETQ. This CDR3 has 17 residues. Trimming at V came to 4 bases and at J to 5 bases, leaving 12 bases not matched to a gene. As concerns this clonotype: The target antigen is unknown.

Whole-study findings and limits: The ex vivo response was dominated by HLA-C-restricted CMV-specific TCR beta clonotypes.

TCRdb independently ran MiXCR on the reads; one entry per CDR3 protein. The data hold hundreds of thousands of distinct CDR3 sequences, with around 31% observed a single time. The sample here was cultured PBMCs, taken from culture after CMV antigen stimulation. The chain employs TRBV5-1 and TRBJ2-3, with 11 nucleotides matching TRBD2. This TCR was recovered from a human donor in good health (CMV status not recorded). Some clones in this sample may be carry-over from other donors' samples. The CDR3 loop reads CASSLSTSGVQRDTQYF. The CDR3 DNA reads TGCGCCAGCAGCCTTTCGACTAGCGGGGTCCAAAGAGATACGCAGTATTTT.